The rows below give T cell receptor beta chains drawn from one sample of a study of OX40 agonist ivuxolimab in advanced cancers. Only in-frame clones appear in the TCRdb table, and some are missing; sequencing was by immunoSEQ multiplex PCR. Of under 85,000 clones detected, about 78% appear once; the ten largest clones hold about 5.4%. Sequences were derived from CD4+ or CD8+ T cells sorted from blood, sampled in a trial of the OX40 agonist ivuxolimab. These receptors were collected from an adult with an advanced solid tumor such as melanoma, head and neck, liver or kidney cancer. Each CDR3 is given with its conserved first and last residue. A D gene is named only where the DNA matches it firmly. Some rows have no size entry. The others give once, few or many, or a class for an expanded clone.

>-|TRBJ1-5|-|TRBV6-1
TGTGCCAGCAGTGAAGCTGCCGGGCGCAATCAGCCCCAGCATTTT
CASSEAAGRNQPQHF
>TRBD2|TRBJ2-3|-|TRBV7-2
TGTGCCAGCAGCCAAGGGGCTAGCGGGAGTGGCACAGATACGCAGTATTTT
CASSQGASGSGTDTQYF
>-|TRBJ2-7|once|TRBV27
TGTGCCAGCAGAGGAGTGGGCGTTAGCTCCTACGAGCAGTACTTC
CASRGVGVSSYEQYF
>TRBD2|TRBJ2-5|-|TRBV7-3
TGTGCCAGCAGCCTAGGGCGGGCTAGCGGGCAAGAGACCCAGTACTTC
CASSLGRASGQETQYF
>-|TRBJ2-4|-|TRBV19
TGTGCCAGTAGTATAGATCAAGGGGTCCCCGTTAAAAACATTCAGTACTTC
CASSIDQGVPVKNIQYF
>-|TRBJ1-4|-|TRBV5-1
TGCGCCAGCAGCCGGGGCCAGGGAGCGGTTAATGAAAAACTGTTTTTT
CASSRGQGAVNEKLFF
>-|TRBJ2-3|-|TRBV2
TGTGCCAGCAGTGATCCAGATACGCAGTATTTT
CASSDPDTQYF
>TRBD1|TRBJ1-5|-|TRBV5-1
TGCGCCAGCAGTTTAGGACAGGGACAGCCCCAGCATTTT
CASSLGQGQPQHF
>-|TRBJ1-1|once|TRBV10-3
TGTGCCATCAGTGAGTCGCTGACGGGCTGGAACACTGAAGCTTTCTTT
CAISESLTGWNTEAFF
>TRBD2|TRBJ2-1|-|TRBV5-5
TGTGCCAGCAGCCAAGAGGCGGGAGGGCCGCGGGCGCAGTTCTTC
CASSQEAGGPRAQFF
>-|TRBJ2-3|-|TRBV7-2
TGTGCCAGCAGCTTACAGGGAAGCGGAACAGATACGCAGTATTTT
CASSLQGSGTDTQYF
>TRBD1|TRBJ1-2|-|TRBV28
TGTGCCACCGGTGACAGGGTAATTGGCTACACCTTC
CATGDRVIGYTF
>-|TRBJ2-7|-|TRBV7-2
TGTGCCAGCAGCTTCGGCGGGTCACCCTACGAGCAGTACTTC
CASSFGGSPYEQYF
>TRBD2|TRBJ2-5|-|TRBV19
TGTGCCAGTAGTTGGACGTCTGGGGGGGAGCAGTACTTC
CASSWTSGGEQYF
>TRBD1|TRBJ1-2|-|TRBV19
TGTGCCAGTAGTATAGGGGGACAGGGGAGATATGGCTACACCTTC
CASSIGGQGRYGYTF
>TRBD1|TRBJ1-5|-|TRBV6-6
TGTGCCAGCAGTGGCAGGGGGCATCAGCCCCAGCATTTT
CASSGRGHQPQHF
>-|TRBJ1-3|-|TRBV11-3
TGTGCCAGCAGCGACGGGGGTTCCGGGTCCGGAAACACCATATATTTT
CASSDGGSGSGNTIYF
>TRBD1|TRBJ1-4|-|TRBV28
TGTGCCAGCAGTTTTCAGGGGGAAGGGGAAAAACTGTTTTTT
CASSFQGEGEKLFF
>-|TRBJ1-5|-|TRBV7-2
TGTGCCAGCAGCTTAGATTCGGCTGAGGGCCAGCCCCAGCATTTT
CASSLDSAEGQPQHF
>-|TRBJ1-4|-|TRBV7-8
TGTGCCAGCAGCTTAGAAGGTTACGAAAAACTGTTTTTT
CASSLEGYEKLFF
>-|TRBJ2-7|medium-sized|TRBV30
TGTGCCTGGACCCTCCAAAGGGGTTCTACGGAGCAGTACTTC
CAWTLQRGSTEQYF
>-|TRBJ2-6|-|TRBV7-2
TGTGCCAGCAGCTTAGAAGGCAGCTCACAAAGTCGGGCCAACGTCCTGACTTTC
CASSLEGSSQSRANVLTF
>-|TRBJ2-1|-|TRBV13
TGTGCCAGCAGCTACGCTAGGCGGGGTCGGAGCTCCTACAATGAGCAGTTCTTC
CASSYARRGRSSYNEQFF
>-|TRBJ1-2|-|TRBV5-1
TGCGCCAGCAGCTTGGATATGGGTGGCTACACCTTC
CASSLDMGGYTF
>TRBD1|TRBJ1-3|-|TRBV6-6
TGTGCCAGCAGTTCCCGGGACAGCTCTGGAAACACCATATATTTT
CASSSRDSSGNTIYF
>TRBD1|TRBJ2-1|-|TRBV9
TGTGCCAGCAGCGCACAGACAGGGGGGCAGTTCTTC
CASSAQTGGQFF
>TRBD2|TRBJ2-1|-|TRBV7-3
TGTGCCAGCAGCTCTACTAGCGGCACAAATTACAATGAGCAGTTCTTC
CASSSTSGTNYNEQFF
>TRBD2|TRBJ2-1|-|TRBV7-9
TGTGCCAGCAGCCCAGCGGGGGCTTACTACAATGAGCAGTTCTTC
CASSPAGAYYNEQFF
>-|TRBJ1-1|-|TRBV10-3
TGTGCCATCAGTGAGTCGGGGCAGGGGTACACTGAAGCTTTCTTT
CAISESGQGYTEAFF
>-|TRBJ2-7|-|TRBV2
TGTGCCAGCAGATACGAGCTCTACGAGCAGTACTTC
CASRYELYEQYF
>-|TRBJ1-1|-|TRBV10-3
TGTGCCATCAGTGAAAAGGGTTATGATTTCGACACTGAAGCTTTCTTT
CAISEKGYDFDTEAFF
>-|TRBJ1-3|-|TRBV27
TGTGCCAGCAGTTTGAGGGGGACGTCCGGAAACACCATATATTTT
CASSLRGTSGNTIYF
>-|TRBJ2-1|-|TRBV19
TGTGCCAGTAGTATGAGGGCAGACAATGAGCAGTTCTTC
CASSMRADNEQFF
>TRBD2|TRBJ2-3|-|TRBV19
TGTGCCAGTAGTTCGGGACTAGCGGGAGAGTCAGATACGCAGTATTTT
CASSSGLAGESDTQYF
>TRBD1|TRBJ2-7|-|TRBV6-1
TGTGCCAGCAGATTAAACGGGGACAGGTCCTACGAGCAGTACTTC
CASRLNGDRSYEQYF
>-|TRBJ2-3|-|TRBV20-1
TGCAGTGCTCCCGCGGATACGCAGTATTTT
CSAPADTQYF
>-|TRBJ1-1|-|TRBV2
TGTGCCAGCAGTTCCACAGGGCCTTCTGAAGCTTTCTTT
CASSSTGPSEAFF
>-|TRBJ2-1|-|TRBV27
TGTGCCAGCAGTTTCTTAGGGTCAGGGGAGCAGTTCTTC
CASSFLGSGEQFF
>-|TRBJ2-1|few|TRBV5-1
TGCGCCAGCAGCTTGGCTGCCTCCTCAGGCAATGAGCAGTTCTTC
CASSLAASSGNEQFF
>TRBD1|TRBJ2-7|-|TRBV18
TGTGCCAGCTCACCACCGACAGGGAACTACGAGCAGTACTTC
CASSPPTGNYEQYF
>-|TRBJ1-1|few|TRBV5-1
TGCGCCAGCAGCTTGACTGGGGGCTTCGCTGAAGCTTTCTTT
CASSLTGGFAEAFF
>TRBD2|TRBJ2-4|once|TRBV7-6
TGTGCCAGCAGCTTAGCGGCAGGGACTAGCGGGGGGGCCTTCAAAAACATTCAGTACTTC
CASSLAAGTSGGAFKNIQYF
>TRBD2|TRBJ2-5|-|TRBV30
TGTGCCTGGAGTGTACGGGACTACTCGGCCCAGTACTTC
CAWSVRDYSAQYF
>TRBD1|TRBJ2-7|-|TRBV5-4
TGTGCCAGCAGCAGGAAACAGGGGGCGGGTTACGAGCAGTACTTC
CASSRKQGAGYEQYF
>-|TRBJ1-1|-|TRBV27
TGTGCCAGCCCCACCTCGGGGGCGTCTGAAGCTTTCTTT
CASPTSGASEAFF
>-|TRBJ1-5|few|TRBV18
TGTGCCAGCTCACCAGGTGCTGGGATTAGTCAGCCCCAGCATTTT
CASSPGAGISQPQHF
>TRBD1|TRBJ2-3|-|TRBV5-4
TGTGCCAGCAGGACAGGGACCACAGATACGCAGTATTTT
CASRTGTTDTQYF
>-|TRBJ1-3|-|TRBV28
TGTGCCAGCAGTTTGGGGACCACAGGCGCCTCTGGAAACACCATATATTTT
CASSLGTTGASGNTIYF
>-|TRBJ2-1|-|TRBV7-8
TGTGCCAGCAGCCCCCGGGTTGAGCAGTTCTTC
CASSPRVEQFF
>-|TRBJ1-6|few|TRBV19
TGTGCCAGTAGTATATATGGGACTGCAAATTCACCCCTCCACTTT
CASSIYGTANSPLHF
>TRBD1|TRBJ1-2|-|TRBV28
TGTGCCAGCAGTTTCTTCCCGGGACAGGGTTTCTATGGCTACACCTTC
CASSFFPGQGFYGYTF
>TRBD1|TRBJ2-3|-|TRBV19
TGTGCCAGTCGTAGCAGGGGGCCTTCAGATACGCAGTATTTT
CASRSRGPSDTQYF
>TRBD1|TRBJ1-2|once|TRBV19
TGTGCCAGTAGTCCGTCCGGACAGGGGAACTATGGCTACACCTTC
CASSPSGQGNYGYTF
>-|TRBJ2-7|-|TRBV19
TGTGCCAGTAGTTTCGGGTCCGGGAGCCACGAGCAGTACTTC
CASSFGSGSHEQYF
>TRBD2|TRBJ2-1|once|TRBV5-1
TGCGCCAGCAGCTTAGGAATTGGCGGGGGGGCCATCTCCTACAATGAGCAGTTCTTC
CASSLGIGGGAISYNEQFF
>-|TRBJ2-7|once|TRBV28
TGTGCCAGCAGTCCCCCGAGGCCCCCCTACGAGCAGTACTTC
CASSPPRPPYEQYF
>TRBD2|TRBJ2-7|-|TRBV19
TGTGCCAGTAGTCCACTAACTAGCGGGACCTACGAGCAGTACTTC
CASSPLTSGTYEQYF
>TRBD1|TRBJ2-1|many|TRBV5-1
TGCGCCAGCAGCCCCCCACGACAGGGGAGAAATGAGCAGTTCTTC
CASSPPRQGRNEQFF
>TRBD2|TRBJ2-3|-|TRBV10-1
TGCGCCAGCAGTGAGCTAGCGGGAGCCCTCTGGGATACGCAGTATTTT
CASSELAGALWDTQYF
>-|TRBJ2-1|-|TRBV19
TGTGCCAGTAGGGGCCACGGGAGTTTGGATGAGCAGTTCTTC
CASRGHGSLDEQFF